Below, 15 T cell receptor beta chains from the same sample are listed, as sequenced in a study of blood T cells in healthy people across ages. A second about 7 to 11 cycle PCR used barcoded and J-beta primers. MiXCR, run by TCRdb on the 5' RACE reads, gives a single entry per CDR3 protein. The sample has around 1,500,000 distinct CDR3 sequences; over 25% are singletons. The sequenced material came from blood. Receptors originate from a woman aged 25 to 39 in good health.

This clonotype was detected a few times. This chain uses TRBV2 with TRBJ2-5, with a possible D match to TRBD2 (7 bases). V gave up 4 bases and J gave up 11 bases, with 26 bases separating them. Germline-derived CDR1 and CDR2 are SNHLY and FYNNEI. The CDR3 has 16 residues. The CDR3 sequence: CASSGRGGPSYNEQYF. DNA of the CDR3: TGTGCCAGCAGTGGAAGGGGGGGGCCCTCCTACAATGAGCAGTACTTC.

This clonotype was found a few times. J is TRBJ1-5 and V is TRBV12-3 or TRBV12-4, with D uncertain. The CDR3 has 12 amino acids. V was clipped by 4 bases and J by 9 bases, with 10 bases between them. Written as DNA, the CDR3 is TGTGCCAGCAGTTCTTCCCTTGGGCCCCAGCATTTT. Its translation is CASSSSLGPQHF.

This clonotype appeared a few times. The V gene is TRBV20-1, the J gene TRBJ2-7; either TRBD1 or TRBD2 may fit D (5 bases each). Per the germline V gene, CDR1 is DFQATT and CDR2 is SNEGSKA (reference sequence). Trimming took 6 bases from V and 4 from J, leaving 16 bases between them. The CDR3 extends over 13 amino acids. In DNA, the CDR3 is TGCAGTGCCCGCGATTGGGGCGGGTACGAGCAGTACTTC. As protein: CSARDWGGYEQYF.

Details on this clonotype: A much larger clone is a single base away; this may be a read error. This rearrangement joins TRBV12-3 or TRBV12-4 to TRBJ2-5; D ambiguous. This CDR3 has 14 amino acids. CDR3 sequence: CTSSKQRYQETQYF. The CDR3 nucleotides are TGTACCAGCAGTAAACAGAGGTACCAAGAGACCCAGTACTTC.

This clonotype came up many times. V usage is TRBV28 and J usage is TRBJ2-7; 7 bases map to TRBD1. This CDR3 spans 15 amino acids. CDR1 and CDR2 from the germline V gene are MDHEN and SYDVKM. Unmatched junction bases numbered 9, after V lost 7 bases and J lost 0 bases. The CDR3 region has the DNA TGTGCCAGCACCCCACAGGGGTCCTACTCCTACGAGCAGTACTTC. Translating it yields CASTPQGSYSYEQYF. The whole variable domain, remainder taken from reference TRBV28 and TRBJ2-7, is DVKVTQSSRYLVKRTGEKVFLECVQDMDHENMFWYRQDPGLGLRLIYFSYDVKMKEKGDIPEGYSVSREKKERFSLILESASTNQTSMYLCASTPQGSYSYEQYFGPGTRLTVT.

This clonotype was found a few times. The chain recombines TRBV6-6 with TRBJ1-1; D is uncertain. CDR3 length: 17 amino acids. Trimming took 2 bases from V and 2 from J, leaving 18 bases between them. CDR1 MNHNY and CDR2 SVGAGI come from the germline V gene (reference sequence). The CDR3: CASSYRSALFENTEAFF. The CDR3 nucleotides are TGTGCCAGCAGTTACCGATCCGCCCTCTTTGAAAACACTGAAGCTTTCTTT.

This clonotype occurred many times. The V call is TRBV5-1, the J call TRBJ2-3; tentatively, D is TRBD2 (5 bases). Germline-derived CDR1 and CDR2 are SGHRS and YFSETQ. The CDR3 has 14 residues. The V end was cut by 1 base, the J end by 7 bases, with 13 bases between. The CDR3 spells CASSLSRGRNTQYF. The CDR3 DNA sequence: TGCGCCAGCAGCTTGTCCCGGGGAAGAAATACGCAGTATTTT.

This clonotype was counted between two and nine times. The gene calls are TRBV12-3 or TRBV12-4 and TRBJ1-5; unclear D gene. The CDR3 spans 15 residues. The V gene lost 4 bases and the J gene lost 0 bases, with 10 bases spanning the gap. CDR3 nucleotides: TGTGCCAGCAGTTCGGGCCCTTATAGCAATCAGCCCCAGCATTTT. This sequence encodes CASSSGPYSNQPQHF.

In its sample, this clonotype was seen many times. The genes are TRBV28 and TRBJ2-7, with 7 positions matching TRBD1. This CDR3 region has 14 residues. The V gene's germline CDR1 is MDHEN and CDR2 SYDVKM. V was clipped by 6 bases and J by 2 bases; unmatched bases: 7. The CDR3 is CASRRGQLTYEQYF. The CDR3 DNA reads TGTGCCAGCAGAAGGGGGCAGCTTACCTACGAGCAGTACTTC.

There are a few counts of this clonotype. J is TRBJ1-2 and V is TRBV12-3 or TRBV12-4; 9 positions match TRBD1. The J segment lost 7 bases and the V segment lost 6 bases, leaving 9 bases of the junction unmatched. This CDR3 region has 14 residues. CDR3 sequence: CASSLDRGRFGYTF. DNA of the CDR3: TGTGCCAGCAGCTTGGACAGGGGCCGGTTTGGCTACACCTTC.

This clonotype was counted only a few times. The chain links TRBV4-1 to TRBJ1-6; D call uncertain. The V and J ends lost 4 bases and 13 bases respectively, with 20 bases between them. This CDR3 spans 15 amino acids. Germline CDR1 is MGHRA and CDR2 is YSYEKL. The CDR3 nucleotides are TGCGCCAGCAGCCGGGAAAAGGTTCTTAGTTCGCCCCTCCACTTT. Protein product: CASSREKVLSSPLHF.

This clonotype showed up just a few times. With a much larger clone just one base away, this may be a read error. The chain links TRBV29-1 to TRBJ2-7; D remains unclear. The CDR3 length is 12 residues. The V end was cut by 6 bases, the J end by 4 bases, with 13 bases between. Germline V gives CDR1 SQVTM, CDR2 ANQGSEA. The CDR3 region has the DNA TGCAGCGTATGTCTGGATCGGTACGAGCAGTACTTC. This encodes CSVCLDRYEQYF.

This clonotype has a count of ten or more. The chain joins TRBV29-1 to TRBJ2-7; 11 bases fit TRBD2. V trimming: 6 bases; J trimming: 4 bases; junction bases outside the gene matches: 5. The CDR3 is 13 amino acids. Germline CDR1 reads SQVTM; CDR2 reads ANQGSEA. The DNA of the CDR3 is TGCAGCGTCCCCGGGACTAGCGGTTACGAGCAGTACTTC. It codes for CSVPGTSGYEQYF.

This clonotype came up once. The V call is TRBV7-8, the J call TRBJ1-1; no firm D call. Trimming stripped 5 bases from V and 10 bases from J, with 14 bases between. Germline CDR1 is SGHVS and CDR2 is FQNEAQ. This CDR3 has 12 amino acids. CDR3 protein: CASSPPAARAFF. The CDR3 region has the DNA TGTGCCAGCAGCCCCCCCGCGGCGAGAGCTTTCTTT.

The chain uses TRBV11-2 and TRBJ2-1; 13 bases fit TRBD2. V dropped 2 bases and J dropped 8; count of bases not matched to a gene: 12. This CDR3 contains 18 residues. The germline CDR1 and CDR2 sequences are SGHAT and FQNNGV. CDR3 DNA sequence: TGTGCCAGCAGCTTAATTGGGGCGGGGACTAGCGGGAAGGATGAGCAGTTCTTC. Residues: CASSLIGAGTSGKDEQFF.